These 32 T cell receptor beta chains share one sample of origin, sequenced in a study of blood T cell repertoires in COVID-19. Sequencing was performed with immunoSEQ multiplex PCR; in TCRdb, only in-frame clones are kept and a portion is missing. The sample shows more than 200,000 clones, roughly 90% of them seen only once. The sample comprised PBMCs or T cells enriched from blood (not recorded which). These receptors all stem from a woman younger than 45 who had recovered from COVID-19.

This clone was counted once. The V call is TRBV19, the J call TRBJ1-2; 8 bases are shared with TRBD1. The germline V gene has CDR1 LNHDA and CDR2 SQIVND (reference sequence). The trim removed 6 bases at V and 7 bases at J, leaving 19 bases unmatched. This CDR3 contains 17 residues. CDR3 in amino acids: CASSQGADSTYSGGYTF. The CDR3, as DNA: TGTGCCAGTAGCCAGGGGGCTGACAGCACCTATTCTGGTGGCTACACCTTC.

In DNA form, the CDR3 reads TGTGCCATTCTCGGCGTAGCGGGTTCCTACGAGCAGTACTTC. Amino acid sequence: CAILGVAGSYEQYF. This chain connects TRBV28 to TRBJ2-7; 7 bases align to TRBD2. The CDR3 extends over 14 amino acids. The germline V gene has CDR1 MDHEN and CDR2 SYDVKM. With V trimmed by 10 bases and J by 1 base, 10 bases remained unmatched. The full variable domain, its missing parts supplied by reference TRBV28 and TRBJ2-7, is DVKVTQSSRYLVKRTGEKVFLECVQDMDHENMFWYRQDPGLGLRLIYFSYDVKMKEKGDIPEGYSVSREKKERFSLILESASTNQTSMYLCAILGVAGSYEQYFGPGTRLTVT.

V and J are TRBV19 and TRBJ1-2; D might be TRBD1 (5 bases). Germline V gene data show CDR1 as LNHDA and CDR2 as SQIVND (reference sequence). CDR3 size: 14 residues. V dropped 0 bases and J dropped 6 bases, with 11 bases sitting between them. Here the CDR3 DNA reads TGTGCCAGTAGTATAGACAGGGTACTGGATGGCTACACCTTC. Amino acid sequence: CASSIDRVLDGYTF.

The rearrangement uses TRBV4-2 and TRBJ1-3; the D gene is possibly TRBD1 (5 bases). Trimming left V 3 bases short and J 4 bases short, with 22 bases between. The CDR3 contains 18 residues. The germline V gene encodes CDR1 LGHNA and CDR2 YNFKEQ. The CDR3: CASSHLGRREGNGNTIYF. In DNA form, the CDR3 reads TGTGCCAGCAGCCATCTTGGCCGGAGGGAGGGGAACGGAAACACCATATATTTT.

The chain couples TRBV2 to TRBJ2-6; TRBD1 matches at 8 bases. Per germline, CDR1 SNHLY and CDR2 FYNNEI. V shed 4 bases and J 0 bases; nucleotides not matched to a gene: 5. The CDR3 is made up of 17 amino acids. The DNA of the CDR3 is TGTGCCAGCAGTGGACAGGGGAGTTCCTCTGGGGCCAACGTCCTGACTTTC. It translates to CASSGQGSSSGANVLTF.

The chain uses TRBV7-2 and TRBJ2-7, with 10 bases identical to TRBD1. The V gene end was trimmed by 3 bases and the J gene end by 3 bases; junction bases not matched to a gene: 2. This CDR3 comprises 14 residues. Germline CDR1 SGHTA, CDR2 FQGNSA. CDR3 in DNA: TGTGCCAGCAGCTTTAGGGACAGGGGCTACGAGCAGTACTTC. This encodes CASSFRDRGYEQYF.

In its sample, this clone was seen a few times. V and J are TRBV28 and TRBJ1-2; a possible D gene is TRBD1 (6 bases). Trimming took 2 bases from V and 7 from J, leaving 11 bases between them. Germline V gives CDR1 MDHEN, CDR2 SYDVKM. This CDR3 has 13 amino acids. The CDR3 is CASSLRQALGYTF. For the CDR3, the DNA is TGTGCCAGCAGTTTAAGACAGGCCCTTGGCTACACCTTC.

The V gene is TRBV5-5, the J gene TRBJ2-1; 8 bases agree with TRBD1. This CDR3 spans 15 amino acids. V was pared by 4 bases and J by 3 bases, with 6 bases of the junction left unmatched. Germline V gene lookup returns CDR1 SGHKS and CDR2 YYEKEE (reference sequence). The CDR3 DNA reads as TGTGCCAGCAGCATCGACAGGGGAAGCTACAATGAGCAGTTCTTC. This translates into CASSIDRGSYNEQFF.

This chain joins TRBV5-1 and TRBJ1-1; D gene uncertain. Germline V CDR1 and CDR2: SGHRS, YFSETQ. The CDR3 has 13 residues. The V end lost 4 bases, the J end lost 2 bases, and 9 bases lay between the germline ends. CDR3 amino acids: CASSQNINTEAFF. The CDR3 DNA sequence: TGCGCCAGCAGCCAAAACATAAACACTGAAGCTTTCTTT.

The chain carries TRBV7-2 and TRBJ1-1, with D perhaps TRBD1 (6 bases). CDR1 is SGHTA and CDR2 is FQGNSA in the germline V gene. V was pared by 2 bases and J by 2 bases, with 12 bases between. This CDR3 is 15 amino acids long. CDR3: CASSLNRALNTEAFF. The CDR3 coding sequence is TGTGCCAGCAGCTTAAACAGGGCACTAAACACTGAAGCTTTCTTT.

The V call is TRBV5-1, the J call TRBJ2-7; maybe TRBD2 (6 bases). CDR1 and CDR2 from the germline V gene are SGHRS and YFSETQ. The V end was cut by 2 bases, the J end by 2 bases, with 11 bases between. The CDR3 has 14 amino acids. Here the CDR3 reads CASSFGEATYEQYF. The CDR3 DNA is TGCGCCAGCAGCTTCGGGGAGGCGACCTACGAGCAGTACTTC.

V and J are TRBV5-1 and TRBJ1-2; 8 bases are shared with TRBD1. The CDR3 spans 13 residues. Looked up from germline, CDR1 is SGHRS and CDR2 is YFSETQ. Trimming took 2 bases from V and 8 from J; bases not matched to a gene: 5. The CDR3 region has the DNA TGCGCCAGCAGCTTCGGACAGGGAATCGGCTACACCTTC. Translation: CASSFGQGIGYTF.

This chain links TRBV12-3 or TRBV12-4 with TRBJ1-1; a weak D match, TRBD1 (6 bases). The V and J ends lost 7 bases and 8 bases respectively, with 17 bases between them. This CDR3 is built from 13 residues. CDR3 coding DNA: TGTGCCAGCAACAAGGGACACCCGAGCGAAGCTTTCTTT. Translation: CASNKGHPSEAFF.

V is TRBV11-2 and J is TRBJ1-1, with a tentative D call TRBD1 (5 bases). Germline V CDR1 and CDR2: SGHAT, FQNNGV. V was clipped by 6 bases and J by 5 bases, with 13 bases between them. This CDR3 comprises 13 residues. The CDR3: CASSWEGRTEAFF. Written as DNA, the CDR3 is TGTGCCAGCAGTTGGGAGGGGCGAACTGAAGCTTTCTTT.

Only one count was recorded for this clone. The rearrangement joins TRBV6-2 or TRBV6-3 to TRBJ2-7, with D possibly TRBD2 on 6 matching bases. Germline lookup yields CDR1 MNHEY and CDR2 SVGEGT. V was clipped by 2 bases and J by 2 bases, with 13 bases between them. The CDR3 is made up of 15 amino acids. CDR3 sequence: CASSYDSAGPYEQYF. CDR3 nucleotide sequence: TGTGCCAGCAGTTACGATTCGGCGGGGCCCTACGAGCAGTACTTC.

This chain joins TRBV28 and TRBJ1-2; 8 bases agree with TRBD1. CDR1 is MDHEN and CDR2 is SYDVKM in the germline V gene. CDR3 length equals 14 residues. Trimming took 6 bases from V and 8 from J; bases not matched to a gene: 11. CDR3 DNA: TGTGCCAGCAGCCACGGACAGGGAGGTGAGGGCTACACCTTC. This translates into CASSHGQGGEGYTF.

The CDR3 coding sequence is TGTGCCAGTAGTGGACGTCGGGACAGGGATGCTGAAAAACTGTTTTTT. This codes for CASSGRRDRDAEKLFF. The chain links TRBV19 to TRBJ1-4; the match to TRBD1 covers 9 bases. The CDR3 contains 16 residues. V shed 5 bases and J 7 bases; nucleotides not matched to a gene: 11. The germline CDR1 and CDR2 sequences are LNHDA and SQIVND (reference sequence).

The V gene is TRBV25-1, the J gene TRBJ2-1; a weak D match, TRBD1 (6 bases). This CDR3 is built from 16 residues. The V end was cut by 1 base, the J end by 0 bases, with 10 bases between. From germline, CDR1 is MGHDK and CDR2 SYGVNS. The CDR3 DNA follows: TGTGCCAGCAGTGAATTAGGGGGTAGCTCCTACAATGAGCAGTTCTTC. Residues: CASSELGGSSYNEQFF.

V is TRBV5-1 and J is TRBJ2-1; D remains unclear. Looked up from germline, CDR1 is SGHRS and CDR2 is YFSETQ. The CDR3 extends over 15 amino acids. Trimming removed 3 bases at V and 4 bases at J, with 14 bases between. CDR3 DNA: TGCGCCAGCAGCTCGATTCTATCTAATTACAATGAGCAGTTCTTC. It translates to CASSSILSNYNEQFF.

V usage is TRBV5-4 and J usage is TRBJ1-2; 10 bases match TRBD1. Per germline, CDR1 SGHNT and CDR2 YYREEE (reference sequence). V lost 4 bases and J lost 4; bases outside the gene matches: 4. The length of the CDR3 is 14 residues. CDR3 DNA: TGTGCCAGCAGCGTGGACAGGGGGACCTATGGCTACACCTTC. It codes for CASSVDRGTYGYTF. The variable domain in full, completed from reference TRBV5-4 and TRBJ1-2, reads ETGVTQSPTHLIKTRGQQVTLRCSSQSGHNTVSWYQQALGQGPQFIFQYYREEENGRGNFPPRFSGLQFPNYSSELNVNALELDDSALYLCASSVDRGTYGYTFGSGTRLTVV.

Only one count was recorded for this clone. The CDR3 sequence is CAWRISQETQYF. The DNA of the CDR3 is TGTGCCTGGAGGATTTCTCAGGAGACCCAGTACTTC. The chain recombines TRBV30 with TRBJ2-5, with D unclear. Germline V gene lookup returns CDR1 GTSNPN and CDR2 SVGIG (reference sequence). The length of the CDR3 is 12 residues. V was clipped by 3 bases and J by 5 bases, with 10 bases between them.

The V call is TRBV7-2, the J call TRBJ2-5, with TRBD1 identical over 7 bases. The CDR3 length is 14 residues. The V gene's germline CDR1 is SGHTA and CDR2 FQGNSA. After removal of 4 bases from V and 2 bases from J, the junction contained 4 bases not matched to a gene. CDR3 sequence: CASSSRTGQETQYF. The CDR3, as DNA: TGTGCCAGCAGCTCCCGGACAGGTCAAGAGACCCAGTACTTC.

This chain joins TRBV28 and TRBJ1-2; D is undetermined. V was pared by 1 base and J by 8 bases, with 8 bases between. Germline V gene data show CDR1 as MDHEN and CDR2 as SYDVKM. The CDR3 is made up of 12 amino acids. The DNA for the CDR3 is TGTGCCAGCAGTTTATTCCGTACAGGCTACACCTTC. This translates into CASSLFRTGYTF.

This sequence joins TRBV7-3 and TRBJ2-3, with 11 nucleotides matching TRBD2. V shed 5 bases, J shed 4 bases, and the junction held 8 bases outside the gene matches. The V gene's germline CDR1 is SGHTA and CDR2 FQGTGA. The CDR3 has 16 amino acids. The CDR3, as DNA: TGTGCCAGCAGCCTTACTAGCGGGAGAGAGGCAGATACGCAGTATTTT. This sequence encodes CASSLTSGREADTQYF.

V and J are TRBV29-1 and TRBJ2-3; perhaps TRBD2 as D (6 bases). The ends were cut back, 0 bases at V and 2 bases at J, with 21 bases in the middle. The CDR3 totals 18 residues. Per germline, CDR1 SQVTM and CDR2 ANQGSEA. The CDR3 DNA sequence: TGCAGCGTTGAAGATTGGGAATGGAGGGGTATTACCACAGATACGCAGTATTTT. This gives the protein CSVEDWEWRGITTDTQYF.

This rearrangement joins TRBV27 to TRBJ1-1; D may be TRBD1 (6 bases). The CDR3 is made up of 14 amino acids. V was pared by 7 bases and J by 3 bases, with 15 bases between. Per germline, CDR1 MNHEY and CDR2 SMNVEV (reference sequence). CDR3: CASTSWGLDTEAFF. For the CDR3, the DNA is TGTGCCAGCACCTCGTGGGGGCTAGACACTGAAGCTTTCTTT.

The chain combines TRBV27 with TRBJ2-1; perhaps TRBD1 as D (6 bases). Per germline, CDR1 MNHEY and CDR2 SMNVEV (reference sequence). Trimming cost V 6 bases and J 4 bases, with 16 bases left between them. There are 15 residues in the CDR3. The CDR3 sequence is CASSMVQGLYNEQFF. The CDR3, as DNA: TGTGCCAGCAGCATGGTACAGGGATTGTACAATGAGCAGTTCTTC.

This chain connects TRBV18 to TRBJ2-1; D remains unclear. The length of the CDR3 is 14 residues. Trimming removed 3 bases from V and 5 bases from J, with 11 bases in between. In germline, CDR1 is KGHSH, CDR2 LQKENI. CDR3 sequence: CASSPRVKDNEQFF. DNA for the CDR3: TGTGCCAGCTCACCCCGGGTGAAAGACAATGAGCAGTTCTTC. The complete variable domain, with remaining parts taken from reference TRBV18 and TRBJ2-1, reads NAGVMQNPRHLVRRRGQEARLRCSPMKGHSHVYWYRQLPEEGLKFMVYLQKENIIDESGMPKERFSAEFPKEGPSILRIQQVVRGDSAAYFCASSPRVKDNEQFFGPGTRLTVL.

This clone has only one observation. This chain joins TRBV5-5 and TRBJ1-5; unclear D gene. The germline V gene encodes CDR1 SGHKS and CDR2 YYEKEE (reference sequence). CDR3 length: 14 residues. The V gene lost 0 bases and the J gene lost 3 bases, with 7 bases spanning the gap. The CDR3 region has the DNA TGTGCCAGCAGCTTGGGACTGACCAATCAGCCCCAGCATTTT. Its translation is CASSLGLTNQPQHF. Looking up the rest from reference TRBV5-5 and TRBJ1-5 gives the full variable domain: DAGVTQSPTHLIKTRGQQVTLRCSPISGHKSVSWYQQVLGQGPQFIFQYYEKEERGRGNFPDRFSARQFPNYSSELNVNALLLGDSALYLCASSLGLTNQPQHFGDGTRLSIL.

The V call is TRBV7-2, the J call TRBJ2-1; D possibly corresponds to TRBD2 (5 bases). Germline V gene lookup returns CDR1 SGHTA and CDR2 FQGNSA. V lost 6 bases and J 6 bases, leaving 18 bases between the germline ends. The CDR3 contains 15 residues. The CDR3, as DNA: TGTGCCAGCAGAACCTCCGGCGGGCGGTTCAATGAGCAGTTCTTC. Translating gives CASRTSGGRFNEQFF.

The CDR3 reads CASRQGREETQYF. CDR3 in DNA: TGTGCCAGCCGACAGGGACGGGAAGAGACCCAGTACTTC. The chain carries TRBV28 and TRBJ2-5, with 7 positions matching TRBD1. This CDR3 comprises 13 residues. Germline CDR1 is MDHEN and CDR2 is SYDVKM. Trimming cost V 8 bases and J 3 bases; bases outside gene matches: 6.

The V call is TRBV19, the J call TRBJ2-1; D possibly corresponds to TRBD2 (5 bases). Germline loops: CDR1 LNHDA, CDR2 SQIVND (reference sequence). Trimming took 7 bases from V and 1 from J, leaving 14 bases between them. The length of the CDR3 is 15 residues. The CDR3 DNA reads as TGTGCCAGTACCAGAAGCGGCAATTCCTACAATGAGCAGTTCTTC. This sequence encodes CASTRSGNSYNEQFF. Variable domain in full (rest from reference TRBV19 and TRBJ2-1): DGGITQSPKYLFRKEGQNVTLSCEQNLNHDAMYWYRQDPGQGLRLIYYSQIVNDFQKGDIAEGYSVSREKKESFPLTVTSAQKNPTAFYLCASTRSGNSYNEQFFGPGTRLTVL.